One and the same sample provided the 18 T cell receptor beta chains below, sequenced in a study of CD8+ T cells in alopecia areata. Extracted RNA was reverse transcribed into cDNA, the sequencing template. Sequencing used immunoSEQ multiplex PCR; TCRdb keeps in-frame clones, though not all of them. The sample consists of about 97,000 clones, 41% of them appearing once. Sample: CD4+ T cells sorted from blood. The receptors here all came from a human donor with alopecia areata.

This clone came up a few times. This chain links TRBV11-2 with TRBJ2-6; D is unresolved. In germline, CDR1 is SGHAT, CDR2 FQNNGV. This CDR3 contains 16 residues. V was trimmed by 5 bases and J by 0 bases, leaving 11 bases between them. The CDR3 coding sequence is TGTGCCAGCAGCCTTCGGCTAAGCTCTGGGGCCAACGTCCTGACTTTC. Its protein product is CASSLRLSSGANVLTF.

This clone has just a few counts. The chain recombines TRBV6-5 with TRBJ1-1, with D unresolved. The CDR3 spans 11 residues. Germline V gene data show CDR1 as MNHEY and CDR2 as SVGAGI. With 6 bases removed from V and 10 bases from J, the gap between germline ends came to 12 bases. The CDR3 DNA is TGTGCCAGCAGCTCCCCCGAGAGAGCTTTCTTT. Translating it yields CASSSPERAFF.

V usage is TRBV30 and J usage is TRBJ1-2; no reliable D call. The CDR3 extends over 16 amino acids. Germline loops: CDR1 GTSNPN, CDR2 SVGIG (reference sequence). Trimming took off 0 bases at V and 5 bases at J, with 19 bases between the two ends. The CDR3 reads CAWSVLRRFRRYGYTF. The CDR3 region has the DNA TGTGCCTGGAGTGTACTGCGGAGGTTCCGGCGGTATGGCTACACCTTC.

This clone showed up just once. The chain recombines TRBV27 with TRBJ2-5; D unclear. The CDR3 runs 11 residues. Trimming removed 5 bases from V and 3 bases from J, with 4 bases in between. Germline assignment: CDR1 MNHEY and CDR2 SMNVEV (reference sequence). Written as DNA, the CDR3 is TGTGCCAGCAGTCCCGAAGAGACCCAGTACTTC. The encoded protein is CASSPEETQYF.

The chain recombines TRBV30 with TRBJ2-1; D unresolved. Trimming left V 1 base short and J 3 bases short, with 10 bases between. This CDR3 comprises 14 residues. Germline V gene sequence: CDR1 GTSNPN, CDR2 SVGIG (reference sequence). CDR3 residues: CAWSESTFYNEQFF. Written as DNA, the CDR3 is TGTGCCTGGAGTGAAAGCACCTTCTACAATGAGCAGTTCTTC.

The V gene is TRBV28, the J gene TRBJ1-1; D perhaps matches TRBD1 (5 bases). The CDR3 has 14 residues. V lost 5 bases and J 8 bases, leaving 18 bases between the germline ends. Germline V gene lookup returns CDR1 MDHEN and CDR2 SYDVKM. In DNA, the CDR3 is TGTGCCAGCAGTCCTCTATTTGGGGCAGGAGAAGCTTTCTTT. Its protein product is CASSPLFGAGEAFF.

A few counts support this clone. The chain has TRBV29-1 and TRBJ2-7; D gene uncertain. Looked up from germline, CDR1 is SQVTM and CDR2 is ANQGSEA. V was pared by 1 base and J by 1 base, with 5 bases between. CDR3 length equals 12 residues. This CDR3 reads CSVEGQSYEQYF. The CDR3 nucleotides read TGCAGCGTTGAAGGGCAGTCCTACGAGCAGTACTTC.

This chain connects TRBV4-3 to TRBJ1-6, with D tentatively TRBD1 (5 bases). Germline V lookup: CDR1 LGHNA, CDR2 YSLEER. V lost 1 base and J lost 6, with 13 bases in between. CDR3 length: 16 amino acids. The CDR3 DNA sequence: TGCGCCAGCAGCCAAGCCCACCCAGGGATTAATTCACCCCTCCACTTT. Protein sequence: CASSQAHPGINSPLHF.

V and J are TRBV7-8 and TRBJ1-1; 8 bases match TRBD1. Trimming removed 2 bases from V and 3 bases from J; junction bases left unmatched: 5. Germline V lookup: CDR1 SGHVS, CDR2 FQNEAQ. The CDR3 totals 15 residues. The DNA for the CDR3 is TGTGCCAGCAGCTTATACTCACAGGGGGACACTGAAGCTTTCTTT. Protein product: CASSLYSQGDTEAFF.

A few counts support this clone. The chain joins TRBV7-9 to TRBJ2-3; 13 bases align to TRBD2. The CDR3 has 16 residues. With V trimmed by 5 bases and J by 2 bases, 4 bases remained unmatched. CDR1 SEHNR and CDR2 FQNEAQ come from the germline V gene (reference sequence). The CDR3 loop is CASSPGTSGITDTQYF. The CDR3 coding sequence is TGTGCCAGCAGCCCCGGGACTAGCGGGATCACAGATACGCAGTATTTT.

The chain uses TRBV9 and TRBJ1-6; 7 positions match TRBD1. The V segment lost 2 bases and the J segment 9 bases; nucleotides outside the gene matches: 8. The CDR3 runs to 15 residues. Germline lookup yields CDR1 SGDLS and CDR2 YYNGEE. CDR3 DNA sequence: TGTGCCAGCAGCGTGAGACAGGGTCCCGGTTCACCCCTCCACTTT. This gives the protein CASSVRQGPGSPLHF.

With respect to this clone: Other DNA sequences in this specimen translate into the identical CDR3. This chain connects TRBV7-2 to TRBJ2-1, with unresolved D. Trimming pared 2 bases from V and 4 bases from J, leaving 6 bases between. This CDR3 comprises 13 residues. The germline CDR1 and CDR2 sequences are SGHTA and FQGNSA. The CDR3 region is CASSLTGYNEQFF. The CDR3 nucleotides read TGTGCCAGCAGCTTAACGGGTTACAATGAGCAGTTCTTC.

The J gene is TRBJ2-1, the V gene TRBV30, with 8 bases that match TRBD2. Germline lookup yields CDR1 GTSNPN and CDR2 SVGIG (reference sequence). The junction had 12 bases not matched to a gene; V was cut back by 5 bases and J by 9 bases. The CDR3 has 14 residues. CDR3 in amino acids: CAWYRVAGFGEQFF. CDR3 in DNA: TGTGCCTGGTACAGGGTAGCGGGATTCGGTGAGCAGTTCTTC.

In its sample, this clone was seen a few times. This rearrangement joins TRBV11-3 to TRBJ1-1; D not resolved. Germline CDR1 SGHNT, CDR2 YENEEA. Deletions cut 3 bases from V and 1 base from J, with 6 bases between. The CDR3 contains 13 residues. CDR3 region: CASSFSTNTEAFF. CDR3 bases: TGTGCCAGCAGCTTTTCCACGAACACTGAAGCTTTCTTT. Drawing the rest from reference TRBV11-3 and TRBJ1-1, the complete variable domain is EAGVVQSPRYKIIEKKQPVAFWCNPISGHNTLYWYLQNLGQGPELLIRYENEEAVDDSQLPKDRFSAERLKGVDSTLKIQPAELGDSAVYLCASSFSTNTEAFFGQGTRLTVV.

The chain links TRBV7-2 to TRBJ1-5; the D is unclear. Per the germline V gene, CDR1 is SGHTA and CDR2 is FQGNSA. V was shortened by 1 base and J by 5 bases, with 12 bases between the two germline ends. CDR3 length: 15 residues. In DNA form, the CDR3 reads TGTGCCAGCAGCTTAGGGAGAGGGCCATATCAGCCCCAGCATTTT. Residues: CASSLGRGPYQPQHF. The whole variable domain, filled in from reference TRBV7-2 and TRBJ1-5, reads GAGVSQSPSNKVTEKGKDVELRCDPISGHTALYWYRQSLGQGLEFLIYFQGNSAPDKSGLPSDRFSAERTGGSVSTLTIQRTQQEDSAVYLCASSLGRGPYQPQHFGDGTRLSIL.

V gene TRBV30 combines with J gene TRBJ1-5; D gene uncertain. There are 11 residues in the CDR3. Germline loops: CDR1 GTSNPN, CDR2 SVGIG (reference sequence). V lost 3 bases to trimming and J lost 12 bases, with 12 bases between them. The CDR3 here is CAWRIGGSQHF. Written as DNA, the CDR3 is TGTGCCTGGAGGATTGGAGGTAGCCAGCATTTT.

This clone was observed a few times. The J gene is TRBJ2-1, the V gene TRBV28, with 16 bases fitting TRBD2. The germline V gene has CDR1 MDHEN and CDR2 SYDVKM. This CDR3 spans 18 amino acids. The V segment lost 5 bases and the J segment 2 bases; nucleotides outside the gene matches: 6. CDR3 protein: CASSRPGLAGGPYNEQFF. The CDR3, as DNA: TGTGCCAGCAGTCGACCGGGACTAGCGGGGGGGCCCTACAATGAGCAGTTCTTC.

The chain has TRBV6-1 and TRBJ2-1; the D is unclear. Germline CDR1 reads MNHNS; CDR2 reads SASEGT. Trimming removed 7 bases at V and 8 bases at J, with 9 bases between. The CDR3 covers 11 residues. The CDR3 region has the DNA TGTGCCAGCACACAACCGGATGAGCAGTTCTTC. Amino acid sequence: CASTQPDEQFF.